Shown below are 2 T cell receptor beta chains from a single sample sequenced in a study of tumor and adjacent non-tumor tissue in lung cancer. Three rounds of nested PCR, following a modified ARM-PCR protocol, produced the TCRbeta library. TCRdb independently ran MiXCR on the multiplex PCR reads; one entry per CDR3 protein. The data hold fewer than 80,000 distinct CDR3 sequences, with 65% to 75% observed a single time. This sample's RNA came from whole unsorted tissue. Sequencing input: lung tumor tissue. The source of these receptors is a woman aged 70 to 79 with non-small cell lung cancer.

Remarks on this clonotype: Relative to the germline gene, one junction end is altered; a read error may explain this. The chain joins TRBV12-3 or TRBV12-4 to TRBJ2-1, with TRBD2 identical over 9 bases. CDR3 length equals 19 residues. The CDR3 DNA follows: TGTGCCAGCACTTTAGGTTCCTGGGGGGTAGCGGGAGTCGAAGATGAACAGTTCTTC. Its protein product is CASTLGSWGVAGVEDEQFF.

This clonotype has more than one count but fewer than ten. Lacking the conserved final phenylalanine or tryptophan, this CDR3 likely reflects a read error. This chain joins TRBV29-1 and TRBJ2-7, with 8 positions matching TRBD1. The germline V gene has CDR1 SQVTM and CDR2 ANQGSEA. This CDR3 spans 12 amino acids. The CDR3 bases are TGCAGTGCTACTACAGGGGGCTACGAGCAGTACCTC. This sequence encodes CSATTGGYEQYL.